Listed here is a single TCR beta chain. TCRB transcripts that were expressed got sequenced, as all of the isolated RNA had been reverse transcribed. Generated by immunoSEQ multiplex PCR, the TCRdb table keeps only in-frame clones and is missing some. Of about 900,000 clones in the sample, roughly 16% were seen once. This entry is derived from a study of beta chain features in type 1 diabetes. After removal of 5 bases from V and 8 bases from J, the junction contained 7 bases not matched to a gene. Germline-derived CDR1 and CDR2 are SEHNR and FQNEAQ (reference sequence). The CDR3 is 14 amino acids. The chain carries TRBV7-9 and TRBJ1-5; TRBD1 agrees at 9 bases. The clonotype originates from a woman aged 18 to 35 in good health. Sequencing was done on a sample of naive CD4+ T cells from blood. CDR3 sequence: CASSSPGTGKPQHF. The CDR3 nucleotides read TGTGCCAGCAGCAGTCCCGGGACAGGGAAGCCCCAGCATTTT.